A selection of T cell receptor beta chains follows, all from one sample in a study of vaccination and CD4 T cells after COVID-19. TCRdb called the PCR reads again in MiXCR, with one record for every CDR3 protein. The sample consists of some 14,000 distinct CDR3 sequences, about 55% of them appearing once. No antigen has been assigned to these receptors. The specimen sequenced was CD4+ T cells from blood, cultured in vitro. The receptors derive from a human donor who had recovered from COVID-19. Both conserved end residues are part of each CDR3. Each record gives: J gene, V gene, CDR3 protein.

j_gene: TRBJ2-3; v_gene: TRBV19; CDR3aa: CASSIGLSTDTQYF
j_gene: TRBJ1-4; v_gene: TRBV30; CDR3aa: CAWSAGGEKLFF
j_gene: TRBJ2-5; v_gene: TRBV20-1; CDR3aa: CSAPRWGGYQETQYF
j_gene: TRBJ2-3; v_gene: TRBV20-1; CDR3aa: CSAMTGASTDTQYF
j_gene: TRBJ1-6; v_gene: TRBV10-3; CDR3aa: CAISQQGKTVHF
j_gene: TRBJ1-2; v_gene: TRBV5-1; CDR3aa: CASSLAAGANYGYTF
j_gene: TRBJ2-7; v_gene: TRBV20-1; CDR3aa: CSARHRPTSGGGVRYEQYF
j_gene: TRBJ2-7; v_gene: TRBV2; CDR3aa: CASRRRDKASYEQYF
j_gene: TRBJ2-7; v_gene: TRBV2; CDR3aa: CASKLDGYEQYF
j_gene: TRBJ1-1; v_gene: TRBV24-1; CDR3aa: CATTKGGGTEAFF
j_gene: TRBJ2-5; v_gene: TRBV27; CDR3aa: CASSLLGGQGTQYF
j_gene: TRBJ1-1; v_gene: TRBV12-3/TRBV12-4; CDR3aa: CASSLEGQRGEAFF
j_gene: TRBJ2-6; v_gene: TRBV19; CDR3aa: CASSILQGKSSGANVLTF
j_gene: TRBJ1-3; v_gene: TRBV28; CDR3aa: CASRPGLSGNTIYF
j_gene: TRBJ2-2; v_gene: TRBV20-1; CDR3aa: CSARDIPGLAGGETGELFF
j_gene: TRBJ1-5; v_gene: TRBV2; CDR3aa: CASWTGGNQPQHF
j_gene: TRBJ1-1; v_gene: TRBV6-1; CDR3aa: CASSAAGTVNTEAFF
j_gene: TRBJ1-2; v_gene: TRBV10-3; CDR3aa: CAISDHRDGNYGYTF
j_gene: TRBJ1-2; v_gene: TRBV27; CDR3aa: CASSPGQGYGYTF
j_gene: TRBJ2-3; v_gene: TRBV19; CDR3aa: CASSPRLDTQYF
j_gene: TRBJ2-7; v_gene: TRBV6-5; CDR3aa: CASSYSSGGQYEQYF
j_gene: TRBJ2-6; v_gene: TRBV28; CDR3aa: CASSPWDVSGANVLTF
j_gene: TRBJ2-1; v_gene: TRBV20-1; CDR3aa: CSARHPGQGDEQFF
j_gene: TRBJ2-2; v_gene: TRBV15; CDR3aa: CATSRDPVGPMNTGELFF
j_gene: TRBJ1-1; v_gene: TRBV7-9; CDR3aa: CASSLVRLEAFF
j_gene: TRBJ1-1; v_gene: TRBV27; CDR3aa: CASSSFGGFNNEAFF
j_gene: TRBJ1-6; v_gene: TRBV6-1; CDR3aa: CASRGRGTGGFSYNSPLHF
j_gene: TRBJ2-2; v_gene: TRBV20-1; CDR3aa: CSASNPSRGELFF